This TCR beta chain was recovered during a study of regulatory T cells in long-lasting Graves disease. As for the study in general: Newly diagnosed Graves' patients had taken antithyroid drugs under 3 months.

The authors built TCR beta libraries using iRepertoire HTBI primers and Arm-PCR of CDR3 regions. TCRdb processed the multiplex PCR reads anew with MiXCR; each CDR3 protein has one entry. The profile shows about 560,000 distinct CDR3 sequences, 15% to 20% of them singletons. Study findings and constraints: There was favoring of TRBV28, TRBJ1-2 and TRBJ2-5 in persistent disease. Persistent patients had more shared public clonotypes (roughly 2,700) than new patients (about 900).

About this clonotype itself: The antigen is undetermined.

Time point noted: newly diagnosed GD, antithyroid drugs for less than 3 months. PBMCs were the source of the RNA used for TCR sequencing. Trimming left V 5 bases short and J 0 bases short, with 16 bases between. Germline V gives CDR1 SGHAT, CDR2 FQNNGV. The CDR3 spans 16 residues. This sample also appeared in a second study, on T cells in Graves' hyperthyroidism and ophthalmopathy.

The chain joins TRBV11-2 to TRBJ2-5, with unresolved D. This receptor was identified in a young man with Graves disease. The sequencing here drew on peripheral blood mononuclear cells (PBMCs), taken at new diagnosis, from a patient treated with antithyroid drugs. The CDR3 nucleotides read TGTGCCAGCAGCCCCCCCCCCCCCGGCCACCAAGAGACCCAGTACTTC. This gives the protein CASSPPPPGHQETQYF. Based on the CDR3 plus reference TRBV11-2 and TRBJ2-5, the full variable domain is EAGVAQSPRYKIIEKRQSVAFWCNPISGHATLYWYQQILGQGPKLLIQFQNNGVVDDSQLPKDRFSAERLKGVDSTLKIQPAKLEDSAVYLCASSPPPPGHQETQYFGPGTRLLVL.